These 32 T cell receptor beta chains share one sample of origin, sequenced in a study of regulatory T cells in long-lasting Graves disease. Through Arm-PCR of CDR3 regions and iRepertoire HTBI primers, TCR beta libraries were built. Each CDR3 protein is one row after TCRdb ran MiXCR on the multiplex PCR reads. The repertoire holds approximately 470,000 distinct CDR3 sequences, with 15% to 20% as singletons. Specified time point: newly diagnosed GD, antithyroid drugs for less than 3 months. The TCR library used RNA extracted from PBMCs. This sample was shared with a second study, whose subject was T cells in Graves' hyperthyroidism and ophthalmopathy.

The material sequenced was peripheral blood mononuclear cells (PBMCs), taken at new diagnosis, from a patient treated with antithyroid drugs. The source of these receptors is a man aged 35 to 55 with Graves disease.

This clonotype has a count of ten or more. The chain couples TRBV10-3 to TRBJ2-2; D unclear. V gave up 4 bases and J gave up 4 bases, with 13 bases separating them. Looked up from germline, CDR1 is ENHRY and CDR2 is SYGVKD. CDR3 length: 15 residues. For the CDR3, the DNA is TGTGCCATCAGTGGATCCGGGCCGAGCACCGGGGAGCTGTTTTTT. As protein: CAISGSGPSTGELFF.

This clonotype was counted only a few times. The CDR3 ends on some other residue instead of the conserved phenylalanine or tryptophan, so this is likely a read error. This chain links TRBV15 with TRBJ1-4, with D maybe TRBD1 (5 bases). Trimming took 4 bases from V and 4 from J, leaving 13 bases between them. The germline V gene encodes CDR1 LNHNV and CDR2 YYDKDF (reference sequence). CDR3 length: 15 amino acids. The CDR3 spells CATSMAGVNNEKLFV. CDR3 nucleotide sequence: TGTGCCACCAGCATGGCGGGGGTCAATAATGAAAAACTGTTTGTT.

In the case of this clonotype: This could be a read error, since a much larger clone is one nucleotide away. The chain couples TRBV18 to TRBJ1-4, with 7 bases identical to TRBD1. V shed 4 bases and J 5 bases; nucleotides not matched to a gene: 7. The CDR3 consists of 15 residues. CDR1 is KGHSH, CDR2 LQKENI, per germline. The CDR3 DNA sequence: TGTGCCAGCTCACAACAGGGGACTAAAAATGAAAAACTGTTTTTT. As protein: CASSQQGTKNEKLFF.

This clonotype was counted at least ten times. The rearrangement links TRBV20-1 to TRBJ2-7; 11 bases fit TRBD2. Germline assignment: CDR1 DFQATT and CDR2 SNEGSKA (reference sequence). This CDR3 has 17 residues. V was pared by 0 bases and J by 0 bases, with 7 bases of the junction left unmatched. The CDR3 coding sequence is TGCAGTGCTAGAGACCACACTAGCGGGAGAATCTCCTACGAGCAGTACTTC. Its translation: CSARDHTSGRISYEQYF.

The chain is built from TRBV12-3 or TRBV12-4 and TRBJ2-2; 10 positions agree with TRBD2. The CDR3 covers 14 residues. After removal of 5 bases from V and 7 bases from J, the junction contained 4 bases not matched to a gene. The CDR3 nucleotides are TGTGCCAGCAGTCCAGCGGGAGGGGGCGGGGAGCTGTTTTTT. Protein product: CASSPAGGGGELFF.

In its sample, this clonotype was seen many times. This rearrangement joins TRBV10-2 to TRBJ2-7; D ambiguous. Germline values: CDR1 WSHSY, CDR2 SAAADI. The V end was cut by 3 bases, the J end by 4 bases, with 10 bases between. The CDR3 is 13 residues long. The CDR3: CASSEVGSYEQYF. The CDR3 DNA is TGCGCCAGCAGTGAAGTCGGCTCTTACGAGCAGTACTTC.

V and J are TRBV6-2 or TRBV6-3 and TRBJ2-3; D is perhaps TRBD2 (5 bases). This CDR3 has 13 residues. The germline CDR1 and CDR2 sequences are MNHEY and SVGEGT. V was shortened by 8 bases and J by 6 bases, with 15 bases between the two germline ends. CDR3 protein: CASRGPGWDTQYF. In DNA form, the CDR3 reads TGTGCCAGCCGAGGGCCGGGATGGGATACGCAGTATTTT.

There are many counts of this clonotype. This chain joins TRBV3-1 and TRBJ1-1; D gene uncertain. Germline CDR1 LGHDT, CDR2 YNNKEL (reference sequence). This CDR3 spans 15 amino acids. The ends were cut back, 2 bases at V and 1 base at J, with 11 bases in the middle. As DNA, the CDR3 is TGTGCCAGCAGCCAAATTCGACATCCGAACACTGAAGCTTTCTTT. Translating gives CASSQIRHPNTEAFF.

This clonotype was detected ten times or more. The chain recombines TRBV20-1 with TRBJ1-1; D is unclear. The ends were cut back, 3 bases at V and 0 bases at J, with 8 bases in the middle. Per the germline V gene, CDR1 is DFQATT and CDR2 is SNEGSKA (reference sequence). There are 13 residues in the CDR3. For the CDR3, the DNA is TGCAGTGCTAGTCGGCAGCTGAACACTGAAGCTTTCTTT. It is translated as CSASRQLNTEAFF.

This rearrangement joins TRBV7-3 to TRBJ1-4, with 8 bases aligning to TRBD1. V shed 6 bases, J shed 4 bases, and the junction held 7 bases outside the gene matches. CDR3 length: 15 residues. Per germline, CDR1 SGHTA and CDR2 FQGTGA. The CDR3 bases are TGTGCCAGCAGTGGCAGGGGGCAGAGTAATGAAAAACTGTTTTTT. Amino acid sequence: CASSGRGQSNEKLFF.

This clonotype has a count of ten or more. The CDR3 protein is CASKYLAGTYEQYF. The CDR3 coding sequence is TGTGCCAGCAAGTACCTAGCGGGAACCTACGAGCAGTACTTC. V is TRBV11-2 and J is TRBJ2-7, with 9 bases identical to TRBD2. The length of the CDR3 is 14 residues. J gave up 2 bases and V 7 bases, and 6 bases lay outside the gene matches. Germline lookup yields CDR1 SGHAT and CDR2 FQNNGV. The complete variable domain, with remaining parts taken from reference TRBV11-2 and TRBJ2-7, reads EAGVAQSPRYKIIEKRQSVAFWCNPISGHATLYWYQQILGQGPKLLIQFQNNGVVDDSQLPKDRFSAERLKGVDSTLKIQPAKLEDSAVYLCASKYLAGTYEQYFGPGTRLTVT.

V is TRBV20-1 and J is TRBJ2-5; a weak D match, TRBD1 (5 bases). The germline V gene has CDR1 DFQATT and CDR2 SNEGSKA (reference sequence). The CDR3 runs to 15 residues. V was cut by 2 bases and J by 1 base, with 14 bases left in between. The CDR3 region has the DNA TGCAGTGCTAGACCCCCCGACAGACGCCAAGAGACCCAGTACTTC. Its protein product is CSARPPDRRQETQYF.

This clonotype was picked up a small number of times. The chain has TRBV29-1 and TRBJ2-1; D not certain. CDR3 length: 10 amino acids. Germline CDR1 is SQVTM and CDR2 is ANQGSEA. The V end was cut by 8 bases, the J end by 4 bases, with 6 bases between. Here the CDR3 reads CSIRYNEQFF. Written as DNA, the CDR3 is TGCAGCATTCGTTACAATGAGCAGTTCTTC.

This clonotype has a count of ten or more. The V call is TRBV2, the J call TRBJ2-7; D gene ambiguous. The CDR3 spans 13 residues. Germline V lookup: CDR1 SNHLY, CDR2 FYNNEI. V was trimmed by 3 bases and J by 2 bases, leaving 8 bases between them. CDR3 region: CASSDNSPYEQYF. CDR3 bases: TGTGCCAGCAGTGACAACAGTCCCTACGAGCAGTACTTC.

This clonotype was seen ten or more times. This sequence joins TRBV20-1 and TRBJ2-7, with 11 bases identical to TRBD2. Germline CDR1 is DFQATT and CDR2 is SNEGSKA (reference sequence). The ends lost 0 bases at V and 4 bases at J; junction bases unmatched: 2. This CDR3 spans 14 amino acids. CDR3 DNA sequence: TGCAGTGCTAGAGACATAGCGGGAGGGTACGAGCAGTACTTC. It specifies CSARDIAGGYEQYF.

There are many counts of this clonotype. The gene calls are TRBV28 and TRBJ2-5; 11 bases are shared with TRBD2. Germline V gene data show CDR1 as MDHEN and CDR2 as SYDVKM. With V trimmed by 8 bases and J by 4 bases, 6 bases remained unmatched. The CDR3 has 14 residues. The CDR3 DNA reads TGTGCCAGCCTCGATAGCGGGAGGGCAGAGACCCAGTACTTC. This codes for CASLDSGRAETQYF.

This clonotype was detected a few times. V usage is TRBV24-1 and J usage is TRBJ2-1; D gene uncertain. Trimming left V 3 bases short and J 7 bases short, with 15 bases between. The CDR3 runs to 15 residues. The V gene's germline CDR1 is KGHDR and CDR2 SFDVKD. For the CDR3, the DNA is TGTGCCACCAGTGATCACCCAAAGGACGGTAATGAGCAGTTCTTC. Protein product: CATSDHPKDGNEQFF.

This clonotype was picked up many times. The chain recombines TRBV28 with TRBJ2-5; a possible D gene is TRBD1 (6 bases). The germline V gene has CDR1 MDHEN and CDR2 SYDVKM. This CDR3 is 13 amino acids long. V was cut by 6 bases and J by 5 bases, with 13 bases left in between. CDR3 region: CASRTQGGETQYF. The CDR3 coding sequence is TGTGCCAGCAGGACACAGGGTGGGGAGACCCAGTACTTC.

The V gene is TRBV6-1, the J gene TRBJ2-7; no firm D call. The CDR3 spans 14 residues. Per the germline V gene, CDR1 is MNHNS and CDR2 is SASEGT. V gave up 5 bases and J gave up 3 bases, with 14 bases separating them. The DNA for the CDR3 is TGTGCCAGCAGTACACAAAGAGGTGACTACGAGCAGTACTTC. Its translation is CASSTQRGDYEQYF.

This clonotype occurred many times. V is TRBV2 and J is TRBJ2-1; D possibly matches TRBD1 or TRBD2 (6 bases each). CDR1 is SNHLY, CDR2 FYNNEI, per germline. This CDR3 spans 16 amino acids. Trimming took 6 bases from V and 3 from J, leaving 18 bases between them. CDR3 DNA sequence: TGTGCCAGCAGCCACAGGGACTGGAACATCTACAATGAGCAGTTCTTC. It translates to CASSHRDWNIYNEQFF.

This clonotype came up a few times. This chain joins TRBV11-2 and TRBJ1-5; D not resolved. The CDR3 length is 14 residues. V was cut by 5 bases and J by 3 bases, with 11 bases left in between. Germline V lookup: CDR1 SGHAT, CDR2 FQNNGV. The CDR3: CASSPAGINQPQHF. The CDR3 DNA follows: TGTGCCAGCAGCCCCGCCGGGATCAATCAGCCCCAGCATTTT. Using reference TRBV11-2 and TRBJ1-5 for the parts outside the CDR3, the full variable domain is EAGVAQSPRYKIIEKRQSVAFWCNPISGHATLYWYQQILGQGPKLLIQFQNNGVVDDSQLPKDRFSAERLKGVDSTLKIQPAKLEDSAVYLCASSPAGINQPQHFGDGTRLSIL.

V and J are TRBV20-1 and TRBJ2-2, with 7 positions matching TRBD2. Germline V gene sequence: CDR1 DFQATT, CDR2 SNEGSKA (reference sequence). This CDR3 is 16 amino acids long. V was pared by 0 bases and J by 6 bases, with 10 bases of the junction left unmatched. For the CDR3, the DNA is TGCAGTGCTAGAGATTGGGCGGGAGCTATCGCCGGGGAGCTGTTTTTT. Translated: CSARDWAGAIAGELFF.

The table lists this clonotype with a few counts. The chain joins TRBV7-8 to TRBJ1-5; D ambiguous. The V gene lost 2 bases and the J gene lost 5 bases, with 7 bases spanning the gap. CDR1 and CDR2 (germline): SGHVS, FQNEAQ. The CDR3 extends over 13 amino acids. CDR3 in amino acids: CASSLKPDQPQHF. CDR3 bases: TGTGCCAGCAGCTTAAAGCCCGATCAGCCCCAGCATTTT.

The CDR3 DNA is TGTGCCAGTAGTAGACAGGGGCTCACCGGGGAGCTGTTTTTT. Translating gives CASSRQGLTGELFF. This chain connects TRBV19 to TRBJ2-2, with TRBD1 matching over 8 bases. The V gene end was trimmed by 4 bases and the J gene end by 4 bases; junction bases not matched to a gene: 2. Germline loops: CDR1 LNHDA, CDR2 SQIVND (reference sequence). The CDR3 totals 14 residues.

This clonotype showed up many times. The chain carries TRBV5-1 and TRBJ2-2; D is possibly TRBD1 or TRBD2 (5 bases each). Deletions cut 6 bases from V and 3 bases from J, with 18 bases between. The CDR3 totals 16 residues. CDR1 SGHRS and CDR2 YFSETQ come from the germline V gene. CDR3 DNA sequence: TGCGCCAGCACCCCATTGGGAAGGGGACACACCGGGGAGCTGTTTTTT. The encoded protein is CASTPLGRGHTGELFF.

CDR3 nucleotide sequence: TGTGCCAGCAGCCAGATGGGAGCGGGGGCCTCCGGGGCCAACGTCCTGACTTTC. This encodes CASSQMGAGASGANVLTF. V and J are TRBV14 and TRBJ2-6; 8 nucleotides agree with TRBD2. The CDR3 is made up of 18 amino acids. With 3 bases clipped from V and 4 bases from J, the junction kept 11 bases outside the gene matches. From germline, CDR1 is SGHDN and CDR2 FVKESK.

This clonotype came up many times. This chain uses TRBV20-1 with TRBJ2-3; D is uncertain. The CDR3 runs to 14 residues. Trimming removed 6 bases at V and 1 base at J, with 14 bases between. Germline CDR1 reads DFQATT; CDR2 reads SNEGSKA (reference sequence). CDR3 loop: CSAPTLSRTDTQYF. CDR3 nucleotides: TGCAGTGCCCCAACCCTGTCCCGCACAGATACGCAGTATTTT.

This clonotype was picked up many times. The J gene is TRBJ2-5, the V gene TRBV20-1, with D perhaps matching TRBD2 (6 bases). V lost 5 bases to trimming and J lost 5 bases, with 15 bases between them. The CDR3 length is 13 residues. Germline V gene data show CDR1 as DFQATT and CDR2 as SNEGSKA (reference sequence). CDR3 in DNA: TGCAGTGCTCGCGCGACTAGTTTGGAGACCCAGTACTTC. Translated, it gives CSARATSLETQYF.

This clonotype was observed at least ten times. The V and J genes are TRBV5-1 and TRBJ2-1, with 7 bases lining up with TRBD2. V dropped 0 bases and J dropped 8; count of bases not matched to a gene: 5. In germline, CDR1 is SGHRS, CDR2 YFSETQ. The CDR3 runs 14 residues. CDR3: CASSLEGGRYEQFF. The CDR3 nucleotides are TGCGCCAGCAGCTTGGAGGGAGGGAGGTATGAGCAGTTCTTC.

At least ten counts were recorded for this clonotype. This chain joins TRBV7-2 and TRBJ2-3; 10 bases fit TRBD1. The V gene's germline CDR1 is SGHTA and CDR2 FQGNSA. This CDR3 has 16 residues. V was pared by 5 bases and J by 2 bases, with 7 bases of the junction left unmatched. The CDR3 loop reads CASSTRTGGITDTQYF. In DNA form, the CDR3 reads TGTGCCAGCAGCACCCGGACAGGGGGAATCACAGATACGCAGTATTTT.

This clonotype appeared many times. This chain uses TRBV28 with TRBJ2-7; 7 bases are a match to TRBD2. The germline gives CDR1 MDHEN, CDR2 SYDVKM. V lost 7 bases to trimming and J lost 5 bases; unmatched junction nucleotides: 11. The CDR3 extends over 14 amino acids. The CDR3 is CASIGSGRDHEQYF. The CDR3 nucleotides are TGTGCCAGCATAGGGTCGGGGAGGGACCACGAGCAGTACTTC.

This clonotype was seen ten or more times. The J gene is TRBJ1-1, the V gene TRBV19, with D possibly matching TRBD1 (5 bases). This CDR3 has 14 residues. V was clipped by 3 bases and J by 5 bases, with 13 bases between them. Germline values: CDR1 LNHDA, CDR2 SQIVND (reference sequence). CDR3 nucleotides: TGTGCCAGTAGTATGTGGGGCGGTCGGACTGAAGCTTTCTTT. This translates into CASSMWGGRTEAFF.